The rows below give T cell receptor beta chains drawn from one sample of a study of post-analysis software for immune sequencing data. TCRdb recomputed calls from the PCR reads with MiXCR, one row per CDR3 protein. The table has about 820,000 distinct CDR3 sequences, roughly 58% seen once; the top ten hold approximately 4.4%. The sample consisted of blood. The receptor source for this set is a girl under 18 with multiple sclerosis. Each CDR3 is given with its conserved first and last residue. The order of the fields is D gene, clone size, J gene, V gene, CDR3 DNA, CDR3 protein. The D gene is left open where the match is weak. Not all rows give a size; the values are once, few, many and, for expanded clones, a class.

>TRBD2|once|TRBJ2-1|TRBV5-1
TGCGCCAGCAGCACGGTAGCCGAAGGGCGGGAGCGACATGAGCAGTTCTTC
CASSTVAEGRERHEQFF
>TRBD2|.|TRBJ2-7|TRBV11-2
TGTGCCAGCAGCCTAAAGGGAGGGGCGGTCTCCTACGAGCAGTACTTC
CASSLKGGAVSYEQYF
>.|.|TRBJ2-1|TRBV7-9
TGTGCCAGCAGCCCACCAACACCCAGAAGGACGGCTGACAATGAGCAGTTCTTC
CASSPPTPRRTADNEQFF
>.|few|TRBJ1-6|TRBV6-6
TGTGCCAGCAGCCGCCTTGGGACCACTGGAATTCGCGGCCACTTT
CASSRLGTTGIRGHF
>TRBD1|.|TRBJ2-4|TRBV29-1
TGCAGCGTTCAGGACAGGGGTACTGACATTCAGTACTTC
CSVQDRGTDIQYF
>TRBD2|few|TRBJ2-1|TRBV20-1
TGCAGTGCTAGCGCGGGGGCCTACAATGAGCAGTTCTTC
CSASAGAYNEQFF
>.|.|TRBJ2-3|TRBV5-1
TGCGCCAGCAGCCGGACTGCGGGGATAAGCACAGATACGCAGTATTTT
CASSRTAGISTDTQYF
>.|few|TRBJ2-6|TRBV20-1
TGCAGTGCTAGCGTTCCAGGGCCCGACTCTGGGGCCAACGTCCTGACTTTC
CSASVPGPDSGANVLTF
>.|.|TRBJ2-1|TRBV5-1
TGCGCCAGCAGCCCGACGAGGGGGAGCTCCTACAATGAGCAGTTCTTC
CASSPTRGSSYNEQFF
>TRBD1|.|TRBJ1-2|TRBV20-1
TGCAGTGCTAAACAGGGGAGTCACTATGGCTACACCTTC
CSAKQGSHYGYTF
>TRBD2|few|TRBJ2-1|TRBV12-3/TRBV12-4
TGTGCCAGCAGTCTGGGCGGACTAGCGGGGAGAAGCTCCTACAATGAGCAGTTCTTC
CASSLGGLAGRSSYNEQFF
>.|few|TRBJ1-2|TRBV12-3/TRBV12-4
TGTGCCAGCAGTTTAGCGGTCAGGGGTAGTGGCTACACCTTC
CASSLAVRGSGYTF
>.|.|TRBJ2-5|TRBV29-1
TGCAGCGTTGAAGGACTCCTCACCGGGACCCAGTACTTC
CSVEGLLTGTQYF
>.|.|TRBJ2-1|TRBV11-1
TGTGCCAGCAGCTTGAGCAGGGCCGGTTTGGGCGAGCAGTTCTTC
CASSLSRAGLGEQFF
>.|.|TRBJ1-5|TRBV21-1
TGTGCCAGCAGCAAAGGGGGACAGTTCCACCTTAGCAATCAGCCCCAGCATTTT
CASSKGGQFHLSNQPQHF
>.|.|TRBJ2-5|TRBV7-2
TGTGCCAGCAGCTTAGGGAGTATTTTGGACAGCTTGCAAGAGACCCAGTACTTC
CASSLGSILDSLQETQYF
>.|.|TRBJ2-3|TRBV2
TGTGCCAGCAGCGACGGGACGAGAGGTACGCAGTATTTT
CASSDGTRGTQYF
>.|.|TRBJ2-1|TRBV14
TGTGCCAGCAGCCAATTACGGCCGGGGAATGAGCAGTTCTTC
CASSQLRPGNEQFF
>TRBD1|.|TRBJ1-2|TRBV12-3/TRBV12-4
TGTGCCAGCGGGGTAGGCAACAGGGGCTATGGCTACACCTTC
CASGVGNRGYGYTF
>TRBD1|few|TRBJ2-7|TRBV5-1
TGCGCCAGCAGCTACACGGGACAGACTTTCTACGAGCAGTACTTC
CASSYTGQTFYEQYF
>.|few|TRBJ2-5|TRBV5-1
TGCGCCAGCAGTCCTGGACTCATTCGGTCCCAAGAGACCCAGTACTTC
CASSPGLIRSQETQYF
>TRBD1|once|TRBJ1-2|TRBV7-9
TGTGCCAGCAGCTACCGTCATCGGGACAGGGGGGACAACTATGGCTACACCTTC
CASSYRHRDRGDNYGYTF
>TRBD2|.|TRBJ2-3|TRBV20-1
TGCAGTGCTAGACAGCGGGAGACAGATACGCAGTATTTT
CSARQRETDTQYF
>.|.|TRBJ2-3|TRBV12-3/TRBV12-4
TGTGCCAGCAGTTTTTTCCAGGGCGCAGATACGCAGTATTTT
CASSFFQGADTQYF
>.|.|TRBJ2-1|TRBV3-1
TGTGCCAGCAGCCAAGTTTGGGGGAGCCACAATGAGCAGTTCTTC
CASSQVWGSHNEQFF
>.|once|TRBJ1-2|TRBV7-2
TGTGCCAGCAGCCATGTTGACTATGGCTACACCTTC
CASSHVDYGYTF
>.|.|TRBJ1-1|TRBV6-5
TGTGCCAGCAGTTATGATGGGATGGCATTCGAAGCTTTCTTT
CASSYDGMAFEAFF
>TRBD2|few|TRBJ2-1|TRBV12-3/TRBV12-4
TGTGCCAGCAGTTTTGTGAGCGGGAGGGATAATGAGCAGTTCTTC
CASSFVSGRDNEQFF
>.|.|TRBJ1-2|TRBV29-1
TGCAGCGTTGGGACAGACTCTAACTATGGCTACACCTTC
CSVGTDSNYGYTF
>TRBD1|.|TRBJ2-1|TRBV29-1
TGCAGCGCGGGACAGGGGGTGGGTGAGCAGTTCTTC
CSAGQGVGEQFF
>.|.|TRBJ1-2|TRBV6-1
TGTGCCAGCAGGACCCCGGGGGCCGAAGGCTACACCTTC
CASRTPGAEGYTF
>TRBD2|few|TRBJ2-5|TRBV7-8
TGTGCCAGCAGCTTGAGTCTAGCGGGAGGAGAGACCCAGTACTTC
CASSLSLAGGETQYF
>TRBD1|once|TRBJ2-7|TRBV3-1
TGTGCCAGCAGCCACTCGGGACAGCCCAACCCAAACGAGCAGTACTTC
CASSHSGQPNPNEQYF
>.|once|TRBJ2-7|TRBV6-2/TRBV6-3
TGTGCCAGCAGTTACGCCCCGGGAGCCGAGCAGTACTTC
CASSYAPGAEQYF
>.|.|TRBJ1-2|TRBV30
TGTGCCTGGACCCCAGGGACCTCTCTGGGCTACACCTTC
CAWTPGTSLGYTF
>TRBD2|few|TRBJ2-1|TRBV11-2
TGTGCCAGCAGCTCCGTCTGGTCGGGGACTAGCGACAATGAGCAGTTCTTC
CASSSVWSGTSDNEQFF
>.|.|TRBJ2-4|TRBV29-1
TGCAGCGCCCGGGACACCGGATACGGGCAGTACTTC
CSARDTGYGQYF
>TRBD1|.|TRBJ1-5|TRBV5-1
TGCGCCAGCAGCGGAGGGACAGGAATAGATCAGCCCCAGCATTTT
CASSGGTGIDQPQHF
>.|few|TRBJ2-4|TRBV27
TGTGCCAGCAGGACGCTAGCCAAAAACATTCAGTACTTC
CASRTLAKNIQYF
>.|.|TRBJ2-1|TRBV5-6
TGTGCCAGCAGCTCATCATCGATATTCGGGCAGTTCTTC
CASSSSSIFGQFF
>TRBD1|few|TRBJ2-7|TRBV29-1
TGCAGCGCTATGGGACAGTTTTCCTACGAGCAGTACTTC
CSAMGQFSYEQYF
>TRBD1|.|TRBJ2-3|TRBV4-2
TGTGCCAGCAGCCAAGTGCGGGGACAGGGCCACCGCACAGATACGCAGTATTTT
CASSQVRGQGHRTDTQYF
>TRBD1|.|TRBJ2-7|TRBV18
TGTGCCAGCTCCCAACCCCGGGGACAGGGGACGGACGAGCAGTACTTC
CASSQPRGQGTDEQYF
>TRBD2|.|TRBJ2-4|TRBV10-3
TGTGCCATCAGTGAGTCGACTCAAGCGGGAGGGCCCCCTTTTGAGCAGTACTTC
CAISESTQAGGPPFEQYF
>.|.|TRBJ2-2|TRBV12-3/TRBV12-4
TGTGCCAGTACAGGGCCCTCGGCGGAGGAGCTGTTTTTT
CASTGPSAEELFF
>.|few|TRBJ1-5|TRBV12-5
TGTGCTAGTGGTTTGGTACGCAGGACAGCTGATCAGCCCCAGCATTTT
CASGLVRRTADQPQHF
>.|.|TRBJ2-1|TRBV10-3
TGTGCCATCAGCTTAGCGGCGTACAATGAGCAGTTCTTC
CAISLAAYNEQFF
>.|.|TRBJ1-2|TRBV7-8
TGTGCCAGCAGCGCCCTTGGGGGGACTGTCTATGGCTACACCTTC
CASSALGGTVYGYTF
>TRBD1|few|TRBJ2-5|TRBV29-1
TGCAGCGTTGAGCGGACAGGGGAGCTTCAAGAGACCCAGTACTTC
CSVERTGELQETQYF
>TRBD1|.|TRBJ2-1|TRBV7-8
TGTGCCAGCAGCCTCGAGGGGGCATGGGTCAATGAGCAGTTCTTC
CASSLEGAWVNEQFF
>TRBD2|.|TRBJ2-7|TRBV7-6
TGTGCCAGCAGCAGATCTAGCGGGGGCCACTCCTACGAGCAGTACTTC
CASSRSSGGHSYEQYF
>TRBD1|.|TRBJ2-1|TRBV10-3
TGTGCCATCAGACCCGGGACAGGGGCCTACAATGAGCAGTTCTTC
CAIRPGTGAYNEQFF
>TRBD1|.|TRBJ2-7|TRBV5-1
TGCGCCAGCAGCTTTGGGACAGATTTTTCCTACGAGCAGTACTTC
CASSFGTDFSYEQYF
>.|.|TRBJ2-7|TRBV12-3/TRBV12-4
TGTGCCAGCAGTCGGATCAGCGGGTCAATGAACGAGCAGTACTTC
CASSRISGSMNEQYF
>.|.|TRBJ2-3|TRBV30
TGTGCCTGGAGTAGGGCAACAGATACGCAGTATTTT
CAWSRATDTQYF
>.|.|TRBJ2-5|TRBV7-3
TGTGCCAGCAGTGGAGGGAGTGGGGAGACCCAGTACTTC
CASSGGSGETQYF
>.|many|TRBJ2-6|TRBV20-1
TGCAGTGCTAGAGATTATAAGGAAATTTCCTCTGGGGCCAACGTCCTGACTTTC
CSARDYKEISSGANVLTF